The entry below gives a single T cell receptor beta chain sequence along with its context. The data were obtained in a study of blood T cell repertoires in COVID-19. Study-level background: T cells, B-cell-depleted T cells, or PBMCs provided the cDNA or gDNA that served as material.

Trimming took 2 bases from V and 2 from J; bases not matched to a gene: 6. CDR1 is SGDLS, CDR2 YYNGEE, per germline. This CDR3 is 15 amino acids long. Some clones are missing from TCRdb's copy, which holds only in-frame ones; the method was immunoSEQ multiplex PCR. The table includes under 200,000 clones, over 75% detected once. All enrollees were roughly 18 to 90 years old and from around 25 US areas. Assignments of participants to cohorts depended upon their own reported clinical history. Cohort 3 donors counted as recovered after two negative PCRs, clearance, or resolved symptoms. This receptor was obtained from a man in his forties or fifties who had recovered from COVID-19. The sequencing sample was made of PBMCs or T cells enriched from blood (not recorded which). The chain couples TRBV9 to TRBJ1-2, with 7 bases aligning to TRBD1. The CDR3 bases are TGTGCCAGCAGCGTTGGAGGACAGGAAAACTATGGCTACACCTTC. This codes for CASSVGGQENYGYTF.